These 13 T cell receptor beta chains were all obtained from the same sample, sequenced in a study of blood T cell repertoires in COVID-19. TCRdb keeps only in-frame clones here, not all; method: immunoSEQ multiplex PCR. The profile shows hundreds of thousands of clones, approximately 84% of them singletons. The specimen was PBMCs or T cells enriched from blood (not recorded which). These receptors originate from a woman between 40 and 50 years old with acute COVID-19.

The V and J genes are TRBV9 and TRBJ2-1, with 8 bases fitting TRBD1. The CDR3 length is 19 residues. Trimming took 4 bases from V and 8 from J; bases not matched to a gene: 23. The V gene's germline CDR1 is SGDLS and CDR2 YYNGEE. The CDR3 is CASSFRTGNARGFGDEQFF. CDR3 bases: TGTGCCAGCAGCTTCAGGACAGGGAACGCTCGGGGTTTCGGGGATGAGCAGTTCTTC.

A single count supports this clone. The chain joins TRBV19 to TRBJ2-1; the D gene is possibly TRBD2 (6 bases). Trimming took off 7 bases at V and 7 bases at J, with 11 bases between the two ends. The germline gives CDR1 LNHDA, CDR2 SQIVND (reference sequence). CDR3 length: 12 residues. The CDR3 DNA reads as TGTGCCAGTACTATCGGGACTAATGAGCAGTTCTTC. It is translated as CASTIGTNEQFF.

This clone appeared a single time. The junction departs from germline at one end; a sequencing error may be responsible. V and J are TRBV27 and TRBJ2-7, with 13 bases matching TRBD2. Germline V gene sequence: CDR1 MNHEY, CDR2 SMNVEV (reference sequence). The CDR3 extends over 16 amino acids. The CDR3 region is CASSLSGLAGPYEQYF. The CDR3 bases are TGTGCCAGCAGTCTATCGGGACTAGCGGGGCCCTACGAGCAGTACTTC.

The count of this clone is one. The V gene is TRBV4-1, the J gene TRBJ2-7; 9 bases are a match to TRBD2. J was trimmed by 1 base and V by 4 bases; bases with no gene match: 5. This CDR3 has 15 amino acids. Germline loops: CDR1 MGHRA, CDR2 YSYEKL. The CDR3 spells CASSPLAGLSYEQYF. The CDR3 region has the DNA TGCGCCAGCAGCCCCCTAGCGGGACTATCCTACGAGCAGTACTTC.

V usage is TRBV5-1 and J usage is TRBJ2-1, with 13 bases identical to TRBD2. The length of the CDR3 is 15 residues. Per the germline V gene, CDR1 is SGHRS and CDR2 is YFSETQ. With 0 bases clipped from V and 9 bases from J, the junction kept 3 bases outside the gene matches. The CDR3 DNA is TGCGCCAGCAGCTTGGCCGGGACTAGCGGGACTGAGCAGTTCTTC. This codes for CASSLAGTSGTEQFF.

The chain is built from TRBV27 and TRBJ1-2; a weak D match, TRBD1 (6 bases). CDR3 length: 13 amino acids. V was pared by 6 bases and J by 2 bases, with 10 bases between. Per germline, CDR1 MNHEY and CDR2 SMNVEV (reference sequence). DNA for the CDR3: TGTGCCAGCAGCCGGGACACCAACTATGGCTACACCTTC. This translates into CASSRDTNYGYTF.

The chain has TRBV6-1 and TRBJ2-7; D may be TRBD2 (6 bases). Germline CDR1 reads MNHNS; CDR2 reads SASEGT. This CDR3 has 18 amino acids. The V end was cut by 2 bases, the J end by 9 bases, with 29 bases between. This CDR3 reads CASSEWRGKRSSTMGQYF. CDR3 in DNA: TGTGCCAGCAGTGAATGGAGGGGCAAGCGTTCCTCTACGATGGGGCAGTACTTC.

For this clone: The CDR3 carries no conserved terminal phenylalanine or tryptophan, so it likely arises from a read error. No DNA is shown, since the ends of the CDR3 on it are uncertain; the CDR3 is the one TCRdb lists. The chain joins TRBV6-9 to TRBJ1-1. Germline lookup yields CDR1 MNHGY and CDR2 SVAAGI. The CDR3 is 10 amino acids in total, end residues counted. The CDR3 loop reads CASSYPQLGS.

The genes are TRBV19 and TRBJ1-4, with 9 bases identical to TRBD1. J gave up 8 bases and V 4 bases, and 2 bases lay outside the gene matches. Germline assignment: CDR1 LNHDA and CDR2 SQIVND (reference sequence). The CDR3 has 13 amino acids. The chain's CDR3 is CASSNGQGEKLFF. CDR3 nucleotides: TGTGCCAGTAGTAATGGACAGGGGGAAAAACTGTTTTTT.

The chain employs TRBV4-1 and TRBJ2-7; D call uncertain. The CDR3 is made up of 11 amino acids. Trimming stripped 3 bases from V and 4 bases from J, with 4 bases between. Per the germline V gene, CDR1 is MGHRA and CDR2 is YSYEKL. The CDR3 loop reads CASSQRYEQYF. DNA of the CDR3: TGCGCCAGCAGCCAGAGATACGAGCAGTACTTC.

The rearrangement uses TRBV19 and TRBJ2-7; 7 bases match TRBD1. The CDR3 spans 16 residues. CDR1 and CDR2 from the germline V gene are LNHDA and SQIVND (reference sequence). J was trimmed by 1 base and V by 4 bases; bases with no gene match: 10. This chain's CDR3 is CASSNFAGGRSYEQYF. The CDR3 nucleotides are TGTGCCAGTAGTAACTTTGCAGGGGGAAGGTCCTACGAGCAGTACTTC.

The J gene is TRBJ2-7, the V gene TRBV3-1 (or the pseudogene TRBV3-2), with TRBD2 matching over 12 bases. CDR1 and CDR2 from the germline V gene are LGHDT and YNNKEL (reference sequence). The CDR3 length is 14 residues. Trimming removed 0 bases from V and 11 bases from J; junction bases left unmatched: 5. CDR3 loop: CASSQELLAGGKYF. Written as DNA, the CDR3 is TGTGCCAGCAGCCAAGAGTTGCTAGCGGGAGGGAAGTACTTC.

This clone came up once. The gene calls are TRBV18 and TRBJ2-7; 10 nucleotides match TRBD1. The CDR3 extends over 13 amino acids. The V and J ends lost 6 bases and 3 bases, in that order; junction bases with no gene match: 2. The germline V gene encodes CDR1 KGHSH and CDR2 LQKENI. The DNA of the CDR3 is TGTGCCAGCTCCCGGGACAGGGGCTACGAGCAGTACTTC. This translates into CASSRDRGYEQYF. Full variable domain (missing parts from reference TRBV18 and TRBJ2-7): NAGVMQNPRHLVRRRGQEARLRCSPMKGHSHVYWYRQLPEEGLKFMVYLQKENIIDESGMPKERFSAEFPKEGPSILRIQQVVRGDSAAYFCASSRDRGYEQYFGPGTRLTVT.